One sample yielded the 24 T cell receptor beta chains listed below, sequenced in a study of T cell repertoires in cytomegalovirus infection. For these TCRs, the target antigens are not known. One entry per CDR3 protein, called by TCRdb with MiXCR from the reads. The table lists about 570,000 distinct CDR3 sequences, roughly 42% of them singletons, with 40% to 60% in the top ten. The sample in question was cultured PBMCs, obtained from culture after CMV antigen stimulation. Receptor source: a human donor in good health (CMV status not recorded). Some clones in this sample may be carry-over from other donors' samples.

The rearrangement uses TRBV7-6 and TRBJ1-6; D is unclear. Germline-derived CDR1 and CDR2 are SGHVS and FNYEAQ. V shed 5 bases and J shed 8 bases, with 16 bases lying between them. The CDR3 sequence is 15 residues long. The CDR3 protein is CASSLLRAVDSPLHF. The DNA for the CDR3 is TGTGCCAGCAGCCTCCTCCGGGCCGTTGATTCACCCCTCCACTTT.

In its sample, this clonotype was seen a few times. The chain is built from TRBV6-1 and TRBJ1-2, with D perhaps TRBD1 (5 bases). V was clipped by 2 bases and J by 8 bases, with 18 bases between them. Germline lookup yields CDR1 MNHNS and CDR2 SASEGT. The CDR3 contains 15 residues. CDR3 sequence reads: CASSEYAGPGTGYTF. CDR3 in DNA: TGTGCCAGCAGTGAATACGCGGGACCCGGGACGGGCTACACCTTC.

The chain is built from TRBV7-2 and TRBJ2-1; 7 nucleotides match TRBD2. The CDR3 has 14 residues. The germline gives CDR1 SGHTA, CDR2 FQGNSA. The ends lost 3 bases at V and 10 bases at J; junction bases unmatched: 9. Here the CDR3 DNA reads TGTGCCAGCAGCTTCGAAGCGGGACTTGGAGAGCAGTTCTTC. It yields the protein CASSFEAGLGEQFF.

The J gene is TRBJ2-6, the V gene TRBV6-1, with a possible D match to TRBD1 (6 bases). The length of the CDR3 is 16 residues. Per germline, CDR1 MNHNS and CDR2 SASEGT. With 5 bases removed from V and 4 bases from J, the gap between germline ends came to 15 bases. The CDR3 loop is CASSWETGNGANVLTF. The CDR3 nucleotides are TGTGCCAGCAGTTGGGAAACAGGGAACGGGGCCAACGTCCTGACTTTC.

At least ten counts were recorded for this clonotype. J is TRBJ2-3 and V is TRBV7-2; D possibly uses TRBD1 or TRBD2 (6 bases each). Germline assignment: CDR1 SGHTA and CDR2 FQGNSA. V was trimmed by 5 bases and J by 0 bases, leaving 18 bases between them. The CDR3 is made up of 17 amino acids. This CDR3 reads CASSLSGGGRSTDTQYF. DNA of the CDR3: TGTGCCAGCAGCCTATCCGGAGGGGGGCGAAGCACAGATACGCAGTATTTT.

There are a few counts of this clonotype. The rearrangement joins TRBV7-2 to TRBJ2-3, with 14 bases aligning to TRBD2. The CDR3 extends over 16 amino acids. The V gene's germline CDR1 is SGHTA and CDR2 FQGNSA. V shed 5 bases and J 5 bases; nucleotides not matched to a gene: 6. DNA for the CDR3: TGTGCCAGCAGCCTCAGACTAGCGGGGGGGGTAGATACGCAGTATTTT. Amino acid sequence: CASSLRLAGGVDTQYF.

The chain joins TRBV7-9 to TRBJ2-6, with D uncertain. The CDR3 runs 14 residues. Looked up from germline, CDR1 is SEHNR and CDR2 is FQNEAQ (reference sequence). Between the trimmed V and J ends, which lost 5 bases and 3 bases, there was a span of 8 bases. The CDR3 nucleotides read TGTGCCAGCAGCGACCACCTTGGGGCCAACGTCCTGACTTTC. This codes for CASSDHLGANVLTF.

This clonotype was counted between two and nine times. The V call is TRBV28, the J call TRBJ2-3, with 10 bases fitting TRBD1. The CDR3 extends over 16 amino acids. Per the germline V gene, CDR1 is MDHEN and CDR2 is SYDVKM. Losses at the gene ends were 4 bases for V and 5 bases for J; bases not matched to a gene: 9. The DNA for the CDR3 is TGTGCCAGCAGTTGGATGGGACAGGGGTCGGTAGATACGCAGTATTTT. The encoded protein is CASSWMGQGSVDTQYF.

This clonotype was observed a handful of times. V is TRBV5-6 and J is TRBJ2-5; the match to TRBD2 covers 9 bases. The germline V gene encodes CDR1 SGHDT and CDR2 YYEEEE. V lost 0 bases and J lost 0; bases outside the gene matches: 3. There are 16 residues in the CDR3. In nucleotides, the CDR3 is TGTGCCAGCAGCTTGGTAGCGGGAGAGTACCAAGAGACCCAGTACTTC. Its translation is CASSLVAGEYQETQYF.

The chain couples TRBV19 to TRBJ2-1; the D gene is possibly TRBD1 (5 bases). There are 13 residues in the CDR3. Germline V CDR1 and CDR2: LNHDA, SQIVND (reference sequence). Trimming took off 6 bases at V and 3 bases at J, with 9 bases between the two ends. The CDR3 spells CASRPGRYNEQFF. CDR3 DNA: TGTGCCAGTAGACCAGGGCGCTACAATGAGCAGTTCTTC.

The rearrangement joins TRBV6-5 to TRBJ2-3, with D possibly being TRBD1 (5 bases). This CDR3 region has 12 residues. The germline CDR1 and CDR2 sequences are MNHEY and SVGAGI. The V end lost 5 bases, the J end lost 8 bases, and 11 bases lay between the germline ends. The CDR3 region has the DNA TGTGCCAGCAGTATAGGGGAAGGTACGCAGTATTTT. This encodes CASSIGEGTQYF.

This clonotype was seen a single time. V and J are TRBV2 and TRBJ2-6, with D possibly matching TRBD2 (6 bases). The CDR3 length is 17 residues. V gave up 8 bases and J gave up 3 bases, with 20 bases separating them. The V gene's germline CDR1 is SNHLY and CDR2 FYNNEI. The CDR3 is CASQMAGRSRGANVLTF. CDR3 nucleotide sequence: TGTGCCAGCCAAATGGCAGGGAGGTCACGTGGGGCCAACGTCCTGACTTTC.

The chain has TRBV12-3 or TRBV12-4 and TRBJ1-6; no clear D gene. V lost 2 bases and J lost 8, with 19 bases in between. The CDR3 sequence is 17 residues long. The CDR3 is CASSLRSEPSIDSPLHF. The CDR3 DNA reads as TGTGCCAGCAGTTTAAGGTCTGAACCCTCGATCGATTCACCCCTCCACTTT.

This clonotype has just a few counts. The rearrangement uses TRBV12-3 or TRBV12-4 and TRBJ1-1; D is unclear. Trimming took off 5 bases at V and 1 base at J, with 11 bases between the two ends. The CDR3 is 14 amino acids. The DNA for the CDR3 is TGTGCCAGCAGTAGAACCGTGCAGAACACTGAAGCTTTCTTT. Protein product: CASSRTVQNTEAFF.

This clonotype has more than one count but fewer than ten. In DNA form, the CDR3 reads TGCAGTGCTAGACGGGGGGCATACTTTAACTATGGCTACACCTTC. Protein product: CSARRGAYFNYGYTF. This chain uses TRBV20-1 with TRBJ1-2; a weak D match, TRBD1 (6 bases). The CDR3 has 15 residues. Looked up from germline, CDR1 is DFQATT and CDR2 is SNEGSKA (reference sequence). The ends were cut back, 2 bases at V and 1 base at J, with 14 bases in the middle.

This chain's CDR3 is CASGSGTGTYNEQFF. CDR3 DNA sequence: TGTGCCAGCGGTTCCGGGACAGGGACCTACAATGAGCAGTTCTTC. V is TRBV27 and J is TRBJ2-1; 9 nucleotides line up with TRBD1. The trim removed 8 bases at V and 2 bases at J, leaving 7 bases unmatched. The germline V gene has CDR1 MNHEY and CDR2 SMNVEV (reference sequence). The CDR3 totals 15 residues.

This chain joins TRBV5-6 and TRBJ1-6; 7 positions agree with TRBD1. The CDR3 is 14 residues long. V shed 4 bases, J shed 10 bases, and the junction held 8 bases outside the gene matches. The V gene's germline CDR1 is SGHDT and CDR2 YYEEEE. CDR3 in DNA: TGTGCCAGCAGCCTACAGGGGCGAGGATCACCCCTCCACTTT. Translating gives CASSLQGRGSPLHF.

This clonotype was seen only once. The J gene is TRBJ2-2, the V gene TRBV7-9, with D possibly TRBD2 on 5 matching bases. The CDR3 length is 15 residues. CDR1 is SEHNR, CDR2 FQNEAQ, per germline (reference sequence). Deletions cut 5 bases from V and 9 bases from J, with 19 bases between. The CDR3 DNA sequence: TGTGCCAGCAGCGGAGCGGTGACTGAAGGTTGGGAGCTGTTTTTT. Protein product: CASSGAVTEGWELFF.

The rearrangement links TRBV20-1 to TRBJ2-7; 8 bases match TRBD1. Germline loops: CDR1 DFQATT, CDR2 SNEGSKA (reference sequence). The CDR3 extends over 13 amino acids. This chain's CDR3 is CSAGPGGPWEQYF. DNA of the CDR3: TGCAGCGCCGGTCCAGGGGGCCCGTGGGAGCAGTACTTC.

The V gene is TRBV12-3 or TRBV12-4, the J gene TRBJ2-7; tentative D call: TRBD2 (6 bases). The CDR3 has 15 residues. Trimming pared 8 bases from V and 2 bases from J, leaving 19 bases between. The CDR3 protein is CASSPGVSGAYEQYF. CDR3 nucleotide sequence: TGTGCCAGCTCCCCGGGGGTATCGGGGGCCTACGAGCAGTACTTC.

The V and J genes are TRBV30 and TRBJ1-1; the D gene is possibly TRBD1 (5 bases). Germline CDR1 is GTSNPN and CDR2 is SVGIG (reference sequence). The CDR3 has 13 amino acids. Trimming shortened V by 5 bases and J by 4 bases, and 14 bases separated the two germline ends. The CDR3 nucleotides are TGTGCCTGGCCGCGCGATAGGGGCACTGAAGCTTTCTTT. It specifies CAWPRDRGTEAFF.

Here the CDR3 reads CASSSGGNTDTQYF. CDR3 coding DNA: TGTGCCAGCAGTTCAGGGGGAAACACAGATACGCAGTATTTT. This chain connects TRBV28 to TRBJ2-3; TRBD1 agrees at 7 bases. The CDR3 is 14 amino acids. Germline V lookup: CDR1 MDHEN, CDR2 SYDVKM. Trimming removed 4 bases from V and 2 bases from J; junction bases left unmatched: 3.

The rearrangement links TRBV6-6 to TRBJ1-5, with a possible D match to TRBD1 (5 bases). Germline CDR1 reads MNHNY; CDR2 reads SVGAGI (reference sequence). Trimming took 4 bases from V and 5 from J, leaving 15 bases between them. The CDR3 loop spans 15 amino acids. For the CDR3, the DNA is TGTGCCAGCAGTTCGGGGCACGGGGGAGATCAGCCCCAGCATTTT. It translates to CASSSGHGGDQPQHF.

The chain joins TRBV12-3 or TRBV12-4 to TRBJ2-3; 10 positions agree with TRBD1. This CDR3 is 16 amino acids long. Trimming at V came to 1 base and at J to 1 base, leaving 2 bases not matched to a gene. Here the CDR3 DNA reads TGTGCCAGCAGTTTAGGACAGGGGGCAGGCACAGATACGCAGTATTTT. Amino acid sequence: CASSLGQGAGTDTQYF.